Given below is one T cell receptor (beta chain) in context. Its antigen remains undetermined. Base qualities were left out, and no much larger clone turns up one base away. The record originates from a study of blood T cell repertoires in COVID-19 (dated by TCRdb to 2019 to 2021). For context, the study as a whole: The collaborator samples originated in the United States, Italy and Spain and spanned the acute and convalescent phases of COVID-19. The prospective study material was composed of cDNA or gDNA derived from T cells, B-cell-depleted T cells, or PBMCs. The dataset comprised deeply sampled blood TCRbeta repertoires from subjects exposed to, actively infected with, or recovered from COVID-19. The repertoires were made available in a free public database intended to serve as a resource for research on the immune response to SARS-CoV-2. The samples were drawn from the first 160 participants of the ongoing ImmuneRACE study and from 1,254 subjects provided by 6 global collaborators. Sample metadata almost always included a de-identified subject ID, COVID-19 status, age in years and sex. Where available, HLA class I and class II types were obtained from metadata supplied by the sample provider rather than from assay-based typing. Results the study describes overall, beyond this receptor: The amount of clinical and demographic metadata varied by source and participant and was provided uncurated.

The immunoSEQ Assay, a bias-controlled multiplex PCR, was used to amplify TCRbeta CDR3 regions from genomic DNA. Turning to the authors' computational methods: Within the assay, amplification of reference gene primers was used to estimate how many nucleated cells each sample contained. To quantify the absolute abundance of each unique TCRbeta CDR3 rearrangement, sequence reads were collapsed and filtered. For each sample, productive Simpson clonality was calculated as the square root of Simpson's diversity index across productive rearrangements. Here the immuneACCESS table is served through TCRdb, limited to in-frame sequences with V and J called. Missing clones are a known gap in these copies; in checked studies unresolved V genes cover under half, and the rest lacks a known reason. The V and J calls and clone size are taken from that table; D and trimming were inferred from the DNA. This sample comprises 150,000 to 200,000 clones, roughly nine tenths of them detected only once. The top ten clonotypes cover 5% of the sample.

Whole blood was collected in K2EDTA tubes by collaborating institutions according to the institutions' own protocols. For TCRbeta analysis, collaborators shipped samples as frozen whole blood, isolated PBMCs, or DNA extracted from either of those sample types. Sequenced material: peripheral blood. The TCR was taken from a human donor in a cohort sampled during active COVID-19.

The DNA is as follows: TGTGCCAGCAGTTGGTCCCTGATTGGAGGCAATCAGCCCCAGCATTTT. Its protein product is CASSWSLIGGNQPQHF. Recombination joined TRBV6-2 or TRBV6-3 with TRBJ1-5, with no confidently assigned D gene. Based on the germline V gene, the CDR1 and CDR2 sequences are MNHEY and SVGEGT. From the cysteine up to the phenylalanine, the CDR3 has a length of 16 residues. Here the CDR3 DNA is all that survives: 48 bases in frame from base 1. The junction carries 15 bases between V and J, which are trimmed by 4 bases and 2 bases respectively.